The 14 T cell receptor beta chains below come from one sample, sequenced in a study of response to subunit inactivated influenza vaccine. TCRdb re-called the RT-PCR reads through MiXCR, storing one row per CDR3 protein. The table records 860,000 or so distinct CDR3 sequences, approximately 21% of them present only once. Sequenced here: PBMCs from blood, sampled about 5 days after vaccination. The source is a man between 45 and 60 years old who received an inactivated influenza vaccine.

The V and J genes are TRBV28 and TRBJ2-7; D perhaps matches TRBD2 (6 bases). With 5 bases removed from V and 3 bases from J, the gap between germline ends came to 20 bases. Germline V lookup: CDR1 MDHEN, CDR2 SYDVKM. This CDR3 spans 16 amino acids. In DNA form, the CDR3 reads TGTGCCAGCAGTAGCCCTTGGGGAGGAGTCAACTACGAGCAGTACTTC. Protein sequence: CASSSPWGGVNYEQYF.

The chain recombines TRBV6-4 with TRBJ2-1; 15 positions match TRBD2. Losses at the gene ends were 6 bases for V and 4 bases for J; bases not matched to a gene: 7. The CDR3 has 17 residues. CDR1 and CDR2 (germline): MRHNA, SNTAGT. CDR3 region: CASRNGLAGGGYNEQFF. CDR3 nucleotide sequence: TGTGCCAGCAGAAATGGACTAGCGGGAGGGGGATACAATGAGCAGTTCTTC.

V is TRBV4-1 and J is TRBJ2-7; 10 nucleotides match TRBD2. The germline V gene has CDR1 MGHRA and CDR2 YSYEKL. CDR3 size: 17 residues. J lost 1 base, V lost 1 base, and 7 bases had no gene match. CDR3 protein: CASSQGMVAGGSYEQYF. CDR3 coding DNA: TGCGCCAGCAGCCAAGGGATGGTAGCGGGGGGATCCTACGAGCAGTACTTC.

This clonotype was recorded a few times. The rearrangement joins TRBV12-3 or TRBV12-4 to TRBJ2-1; possible D gene TRBD2, 5 bases. The CDR3 has 12 residues. Trimming stripped 6 bases from V and 12 bases from J, with 15 bases between. DNA of the CDR3: TGTGCCAGCAGCCCAAGGTCCCGGGGGCAGTTCTTC. Its translation: CASSPRSRGQFF.

In its sample, this clonotype was seen a few times. The chain joins TRBV12-3 or TRBV12-4 to TRBJ1-5, with D hard to call. CDR3 length: 15 residues. V was shortened by 6 bases and J by 0 bases, with 12 bases between the two germline ends. CDR3 amino acids: CASSRLDPSNQPQHF. DNA for the CDR3: TGTGCCAGCAGCCGATTAGACCCTAGCAATCAGCCCCAGCATTTT.

The chain combines TRBV7-9 with TRBJ2-1; D might be TRBD2 (6 bases). Germline lookup yields CDR1 SEHNR and CDR2 FQNEAQ (reference sequence). This CDR3 has 14 amino acids. Trimming left V 5 bases short and J 2 bases short, with 10 bases between. CDR3 in DNA: TGTGCCAGCAGCGGGACTGCCGCCTACAATGAGCAGTTCTTC. Residues: CASSGTAAYNEQFF.

The chain carries TRBV28 and TRBJ2-7, with no clear D. This CDR3 region has 11 residues. Germline V gene lookup returns CDR1 MDHEN and CDR2 SYDVKM. In nucleotides, the CDR3 is TGTGCTGGTGGGATAGGGTACGAGCAGTACTTC. Translated: CAGGIGYEQYF. Using reference TRBV28 and TRBJ2-7 for the parts outside the CDR3, the full variable domain is DVKVTQSSRYLVKRTGEKVFLECVQDMDHENMFWYRQDPGLGLRLIYFSYDVKMKEKGDIPEGYSVSREKKERFSLILESASTNQTSMYLCAGGIGYEQYFGPGTRLTVT.

The chain uses TRBV27 and TRBJ1-2; D possibly corresponds to TRBD1 (6 bases). CDR3 length: 16 residues. Trimming left V 0 bases short and J 3 bases short, with 14 bases between. Germline assignment: CDR1 MNHEY and CDR2 SMNVEV (reference sequence). CDR3 sequence: CASSLSRGRGDYGYTF. The DNA of the CDR3 is TGTGCCAGCAGTTTATCCAGGGGCAGGGGAGACTATGGCTACACCTTC.

A few counts support this clonotype. J is TRBJ2-2 and V is TRBV19; D may be TRBD1 or TRBD2 (5 bases each). The CDR3 sequence is 16 residues long. Trimming took off 5 bases at V and 6 bases at J, with 19 bases between the two ends. CDR1 and CDR2 from the germline V gene are LNHDA and SQIVND (reference sequence). CDR3 in amino acids: CASSLLQGTVPGELFF. The CDR3, as DNA: TGTGCCAGTAGTCTCCTTCAAGGGACGGTGCCCGGGGAGCTGTTTTTT.

This clonotype showed up just a few times. The rearrangement links TRBV29-1 to TRBJ2-1; 13 bases line up with TRBD2. The J segment lost 2 bases and the V segment lost 2 bases, leaving 6 bases of the junction unmatched. The CDR3 is 17 amino acids. Germline CDR1 SQVTM, CDR2 ANQGSEA. CDR3 residues: CSVESGTSGIPYNEQFF. The CDR3, as DNA: TGCAGCGTTGAAAGCGGGACTAGCGGGATCCCCTACAATGAGCAGTTCTTC.

The sample holds a few counts of this clonotype. The rearrangement links TRBV29-1 to TRBJ2-5; 12 nucleotides align to TRBD1. CDR1 and CDR2 from the germline V gene are SQVTM and ANQGSEA. Trimming cost V 5 bases and J 0 bases; bases outside gene matches: 7. The CDR3 sequence is 16 residues long. The CDR3 sequence is CSVSGTGGMYQETQYF. CDR3 in DNA: TGCAGCGTTTCCGGGACAGGGGGCATGTACCAAGAGACCCAGTACTTC.

The table lists this clonotype with many counts. The chain has TRBV4-3 and TRBJ1-5; D is uncertain. In germline, CDR1 is LGHNA, CDR2 YSLEER. V lost 0 bases and J lost 1, with 7 bases in between. The CDR3 consists of 15 residues. The CDR3 here is CASSQDMGSNQPQHF. DNA for the CDR3: TGCGCCAGCAGCCAAGACATGGGCAGCAATCAGCCCCAGCATTTT.

In its sample, this clonotype was seen a few times. J is TRBJ2-1 and V is TRBV10-3; D gene uncertain. Germline CDR1 and CDR2: ENHRY and SYGVKD. Trimming cost V 5 bases and J 0 bases, with 17 bases left between them. The CDR3 totals 17 residues. CDR3 nucleotides: TGTGCCATCAGTAGACTTTGGACGGCGAGCTCCTACAATGAGCAGTTCTTC. This translates into CAISRLWTASSYNEQFF.

The rearrangement joins TRBV12-3 or TRBV12-4 to TRBJ2-1; D possibly corresponds to TRBD2 (6 bases). V was pared by 6 bases and J by 3 bases, with 12 bases between. This CDR3 spans 14 amino acids. The CDR3 DNA follows: TGTGCCAGCAGCATAGCGGAAGGCTACAATGAGCAGTTCTTC. This translates into CASSIAEGYNEQFF.